The rows below give T cell receptor beta chains drawn from one sample of a study of T cell repertoires in cytomegalovirus infection. TCRdb analysed the reads with MiXCR anew, one entry per CDR3 protein. Of some 300,000 distinct CDR3 sequences listed, around 15% are singletons. The sequencing input was PBMCs. All receptors derive from a human donor in good health (CMV status not recorded). Some clones in this sample may be carry-over from other donors' samples. Both conserved end residues are part of each CDR3. A D gene is named only where the DNA matches it firmly. The listing skips clone size in some rows; elsewhere it reads once, few, many or a size class.

j_call	d_call	clone_size	v_call	cdr3_aa	cdr3_nt
TRBJ2-3	TRBD2	many	TRBV7-2	CASSLALPASGRPDTQYF	TGTGCCAGCAGCTTAGCCTTGCCGGCTAGCGGGAGGCCAGATACGCAGTATTTT
TRBJ1-1	-	few	TRBV27	CASRPGTLNTEAFF	TGTGCCAGCAGGCCCGGGACATTGAACACTGAAGCTTTCTTT
TRBJ2-7	-	many	TRBV12-3/TRBV12-4	CASGHYRGEQYF	TGTGCCTCCGGACACTACCGAGGCGAGCAGTACTTC
TRBJ1-1	-	few	TRBV28	CASNLSRTEAFF	TGTGCCAGCAATCTGTCCAGGACTGAAGCTTTCTTT
TRBJ2-3	TRBD2	-	TRBV14	CASSQVSLGLAGGRTDTQYF	TGTGCCAGCAGCCAAGTGTCTCTAGGACTAGCGGGAGGAAGAACAGATACGCAGTATTTT
TRBJ1-1	-	-	TRBV7-2	CASSSPPNTEAFF	TGTGCCAGCAGCTCCCCGCCGAACACTGAAGCTTTCTTT
TRBJ2-1	TRBD2	many	TRBV7-3	CASSLGLAANEQFF	TGTGCCAGCAGCTTAGGACTAGCGGCTAATGAGCAGTTCTTC
TRBJ2-7	TRBD2	few	TRBV19	CATLGGGAEEQYF	TGTGCCACCCTTGGGGGGGGTGCTGAAGAGCAGTACTTC
TRBJ1-1	-	once	TRBV7-9	CATEQQAGGTEAFF	TGTGCCACGGAACAACAAGCCGGGGGGACTGAAGCTTTCTTT
TRBJ2-1	TRBD2	few	TRBV6-6	CASSPGTTTYNEQFF	TGTGCCAGCAGCCCCGGGACTACCACTTACAATGAGCAGTTCTTC
TRBJ1-5	TRBD1	many	TRBV7-2	CASSLVGTGGRQPQHF	TGTGCCAGCAGCTTAGTCGGGACAGGGGGGCGGCAGCCCCAGCATTTT
TRBJ2-3	-	-	TRBV24-1	CATSRATSTDTQYF	TGTGCCACCAGCAGAGCCACTAGCACAGATACGCAGTATTTT
TRBJ1-5	-	many	TRBV19	CASRSTWDSNQPQHF	TGTGCCAGTAGATCCACCTGGGATAGCAATCAGCCCCAGCATTTT
TRBJ1-4	-	-	TRBV5-4	CASSLDRDGNEKLFF	TGTGCCAGCAGCTTGGATAGGGACGGTAATGAAAAACTGTTTTTT
TRBJ2-7	TRBD1	-	TRBV2	CASSIDRGFYEQYF	TGTGCCAGCTCCATTGACAGGGGTTTCTACGAGCAGTACTTC
TRBJ1-5	TRBD1	many	TRBV7-2	CASSSDRGRQPQHF	TGTGCCAGCAGCTCGGACAGGGGCCGGCAGCCCCAGCATTTT
TRBJ2-7	-	many	TRBV18	CASSPQSYEQYF	TGTGCCAGCTCACCACAATCCTACGAGCAGTACTTC
TRBJ1-4	-	-	TRBV5-5	CASSLGHITNEKLFF	TGTGCCAGCAGCCTCGGACATATTACTAATGAAAAACTGTTTTTT
TRBJ2-7	-	many	TRBV12-3/TRBV12-4	CASSPVGPYEQYF	TGTGCCAGCAGCCCCGTAGGCCCCTACGAGCAGTACTTC
TRBJ2-3	-	few	TRBV7-3	CASSATSSLDTQYF	TGTGCCAGCAGCGCAACGTCTAGCTTGGATACGCAGTATTTT
TRBJ2-1	-	many	TRBV27	CASGNNEQFF	TGTGCCAGCGGCAACAATGAGCAGTTCTTC
TRBJ2-7	-	many	TRBV28	CASSSPDRLYEQYF	TGTGCCAGCAGTTCCCCCGACAGGCTCTACGAGCAGTACTTC
TRBJ2-5	TRBD2	few	TRBV6-2/TRBV6-3	CASSYSATSGYQETQYF	TGTGCCAGCAGTTACTCCGCGACTAGCGGTTACCAAGAGACCCAGTACTTC
TRBJ1-5	-	many	TRBV28	CASSLSLLKIRNQPQHF	TGTGCCAGCAGTTTATCCCTTTTAAAGATTCGCAATCAGCCCCAGCATTTT
TRBJ2-5	TRBD1	-	TRBV18	CASSPSEGAETQYF	TGTGCCAGCTCACCATCCGAGGGGGCAGAGACCCAGTACTTC
TRBJ2-3	-	few	TRBV27	CASRNPTGTDTQYF	TGTGCCAGCAGAAACCCGACAGGCACAGATACGCAGTATTTT
TRBJ1-6	TRBD1	many	TRBV7-9	CASSFETGATPPLHF	TGTGCCAGCAGCTTCGAGACAGGGGCAACTCCACCCCTCCACTTT
TRBJ2-3	-	many	TRBV7-2	CASSPLGQGTQYF	TGTGCCAGCAGCCCTCTGGGGCAGGGCACGCAGTATTTT
TRBJ1-4	TRBD1	many	TRBV12-3/TRBV12-4	CASRAQGATNEKLFF	TGTGCCAGCAGGGCCCAGGGGGCAACGAATGAAAAACTGTTTTTT
TRBJ2-1	TRBD1	many	TRBV7-6	CASSPRTGGLHNEQFF	TGTGCCAGCAGCCCAAGGACAGGAGGTCTACACAATGAGCAGTTCTTC
TRBJ2-3	-	few	TRBV2	CASKEESTDTQYF	TGTGCCAGCAAGGAGGAGAGCACAGATACGCAGTATTTT
TRBJ2-5	TRBD2	-	TRBV5-4	CASSRRGGSETQYF	TGTGCCAGCAGCCGCCGGGGGGGCTCGGAGACCCAGTACTTC
TRBJ2-7	TRBD2	-	TRBV14	CASSPRPGLANNYEQYF	TGTGCCAGCAGCCCCCGACCGGGACTAGCGAATAACTACGAGCAGTACTTC
TRBJ2-3	-	few	TRBV29-1	CSVEPNAADTQYF	TGCAGCGTTGAACCCAACGCTGCAGATACGCAGTATTTT
TRBJ2-1	-	many	TRBV20-1	CSARTAYNEQFF	TGCAGTGCTAGGACAGCCTACAATGAGCAGTTCTTC
TRBJ2-1	-	many	TRBV7-9	CASSLTEPSAEQFF	TGTGCCAGCAGTCTCACGGAGCCCAGCGCTGAGCAGTTCTTC
TRBJ2-5	-	-	TRBV9	CASSVSHLLQETQYF	TGTGCCAGCAGCGTCTCCCATTTATTGCAAGAGACCCAGTACTTC
TRBJ2-1	-	-	TRBV24-1	CATSGGANYNEQFF	TGTGCCACCAGTGGCGGGGCAAACTACAATGAGCAGTTCTTC
TRBJ2-1	-	few	TRBV5-1	CASSQVTPGNEQFF	TGCGCCAGCAGCCAAGTTACCCCTGGCAATGAGCAGTTCTTC
TRBJ2-7	-	few	TRBV7-2	CASSRRGPQIPEQYF	TGTGCCAGCAGTCGCCGGGGGCCCCAGATCCCCGAGCAGTACTTC
TRBJ1-2	-	many	TRBV5-6	CASSLFQGQPNYGYTF	TGTGCCAGCAGCCTATTCCAGGGACAACCCAACTATGGCTACACCTTC
TRBJ1-5	-	many	TRBV28	CASSFATGGLMGQPQHF	TGTGCCAGCAGTTTCGCGACAGGCGGACTAATGGGACAGCCCCAGCATTTT
TRBJ1-5	-	many	TRBV2	CASRRDLRQPQHF	TGTGCCAGCAGGCGGGACCTCCGTCAGCCCCAGCATTTT
TRBJ2-7	TRBD1	-	TRBV20-1	CSARQGVISYEQYF	TGCAGTGCTAGACAGGGGGTTATCTCCTACGAGCAGTACTTC
TRBJ2-4	-	few	TRBV18	CASSPLDVTGLGGNIQYF	TGTGCCAGCTCACCACTCGACGTAACCGGCCTTGGGGGAAACATTCAGTACTTC
TRBJ2-7	-	-	TRBV19	CASTSLYGDNTYEQYF	TGTGCCAGTACCTCCCTATACGGGGACAATACCTACGAGCAGTACTTC
TRBJ2-3	-	-	TRBV20-1	CSAPGGTLLDTQYF	TGCAGTGCTCCCGGCGGTACCCTCCTAGATACGCAGTATTTT
TRBJ2-1	TRBD2	-	TRBV7-3	CASSLNGRGGGEQFF	TGTGCCAGCAGCTTAAACGGGAGGGGGGGAGGTGAGCAGTTCTTC
TRBJ2-1	-	few	TRBV12-3/TRBV12-4	CASSMGNEQFF	TGTGCCAGCAGTATGGGAAATGAGCAGTTCTTC
TRBJ2-1	-	-	TRBV4-3	CASSQGPMINNEQFF	TGCGCCAGCAGCCAGGGGCCCATGATTAACAATGAGCAGTTCTTC
TRBJ2-7	TRBD2	many	TRBV7-2	CASSSTAGIGEQYF	TGTGCCAGCAGCAGCACAGCGGGGATCGGAGAGCAGTACTTC
TRBJ2-2	TRBD1	few	TRBV3-1	CASSQTRDRFTGELFF	TGTGCCAGCAGCCAGACCCGGGACAGGTTCACCGGGGAGCTGTTTTTT
TRBJ1-1	-	many	TRBV24-1	CATSDKGESTNTEAFF	TGTGCCACCAGTGATAAAGGTGAGAGTACGAACACTGAAGCTTTCTTT
TRBJ1-3	-	-	TRBV6-8	CASRAGKNTICF	TGTGCCAGCCGGGCGGGGAAAAACACCATATGTTTT
TRBJ2-3	-	many	TRBV7-6	CASSPHGVVGTDTQYF	TGTGCCAGCAGCCCTCACGGCGTGGTGGGCACAGATACGCAGTATTTT
TRBJ2-7	-	many	TRBV7-2	CASSFLGLPYEQYF	TGTGCCAGCAGCTTTCTAGGCTTGCCCTACGAGCAGTACTTC
TRBJ2-7	-	few	TRBV6-1	CASSLPGDPREQYF	TGTGCCAGCAGTTTACCGGGGGACCCTCGGGAGCAGTACTTC